This T cell receptor beta chain was documented in a study of blood T cell repertoires in COVID-19. Study background: Sources were T cells, B-cell-depleted T cells, or PBMCs; the material itself was cDNA or gDNA.

The data were produced by immunoSEQ multiplex PCR, yet TCRdb's version contains in-frame clones alone and is incomplete. The sample includes roughly 670,000 clones, about nine tenths of them seen just once. The CDR3 runs to 14 residues. The J segment lost 6 bases and the V segment lost 0 bases, leaving 5 bases of the junction unmatched. The germline gives CDR1 MNHEY, CDR2 SVGAGI. The sequenced sample was peripheral blood. The J gene is TRBJ2-7, the V gene TRBV6-5; 7 bases line up with TRBD1. The TCR sequence derives from a woman younger than 35 with acute or convalescent COVID-19. The chain's CDR3 is CASSYSSYRGEQYF. The CDR3 region has the DNA TGTGCCAGCAGTTACTCGAGTTACAGGGGCGAGCAGTACTTC.